This T cell receptor beta chain appears in the sequencing data of a study of Tregs in tolerant kidney transplant recipients. The study's findings and limits: Some patients' samples used different primers over time, so nucleotide sequences weren't comparable. Activated donor B cell expansion appeared to reveal the most relevant donor-specific TCRbeta repertoire. Tolerant patients' donor-specific Tregs expanded beyond overall Tregs, suggesting antigen-driven growth.

As for this clone: The target antigen is unknown.

Unstimulated Tregs (CD4+CD25+CD127-) and CD4+CD25- non-Tregs were sorted from PBMCs. TCRdb's table, derived via immunoSEQ multiplex PCR, lists solely in-frame clones and lacks some. Among 98,000 or so clones listed, almost 90% were seen once. V was pared by 6 bases and J by 9 bases, with 12 bases between. Germline loops: CDR1 MDHEN, CDR2 SYDVKM. CDR3 size: 12 residues. This clonotype was sampled from a human donor who received a combined kidney and bone marrow transplant. The chain recombines TRBV28 with TRBJ2-1; D unresolved. The starting material was CD4+ T cells from blood, obtained before the transplant. The CDR3 DNA reads as TGTGCCAGCAGCCCTACCCGGAGTGAGCAGTTCTTC. This translates into CASSPTRSEQFF. The full variable domain, rest sourced from reference TRBV28 and TRBJ2-1, is DVKVTQSSRYLVKRTGEKVFLECVQDMDHENMFWYRQDPGLGLRLIYFSYDVKMKEKGDIPEGYSVSREKKERFSLILESASTNQTSMYLCASSPTRSEQFFGPGTRLTVL.